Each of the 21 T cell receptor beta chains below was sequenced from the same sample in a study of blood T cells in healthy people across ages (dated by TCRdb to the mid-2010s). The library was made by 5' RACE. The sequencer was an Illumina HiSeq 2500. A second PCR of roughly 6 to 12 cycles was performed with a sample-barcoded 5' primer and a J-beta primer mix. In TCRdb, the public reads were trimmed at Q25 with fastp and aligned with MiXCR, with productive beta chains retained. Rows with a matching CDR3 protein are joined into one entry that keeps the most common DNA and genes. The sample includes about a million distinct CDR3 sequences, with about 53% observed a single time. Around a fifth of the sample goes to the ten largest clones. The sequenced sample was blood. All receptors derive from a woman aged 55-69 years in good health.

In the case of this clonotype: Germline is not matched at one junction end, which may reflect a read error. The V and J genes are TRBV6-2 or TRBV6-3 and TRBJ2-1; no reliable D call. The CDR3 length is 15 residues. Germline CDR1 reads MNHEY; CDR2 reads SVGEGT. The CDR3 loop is CASSPPDGWINEKFF. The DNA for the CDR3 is TGTGCCAGCAGCCCTCCTGACGGGTGGATCAATGAGAAGTTCTTC.

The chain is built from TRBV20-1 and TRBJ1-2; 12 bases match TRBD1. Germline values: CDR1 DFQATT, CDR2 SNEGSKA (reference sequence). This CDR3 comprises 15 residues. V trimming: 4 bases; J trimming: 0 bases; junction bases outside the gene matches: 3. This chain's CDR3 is CSATGQGASNYGYTF. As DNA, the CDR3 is TGCAGTGCTACGGGACAGGGGGCATCTAACTATGGCTACACCTTC.

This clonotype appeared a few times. CDR3 in amino acids: CASSFTGPGQPQHF. CDR3 coding DNA: TGTGCCAGCAGTTTTACAGGGCCCGGTCAGCCCCAGCATTTT. This chain links TRBV12-3 or TRBV12-4 with TRBJ1-5, with D maybe TRBD1 (6 bases). The length of the CDR3 is 14 residues. V was pared by 3 bases and J by 6 bases, with 12 bases between.

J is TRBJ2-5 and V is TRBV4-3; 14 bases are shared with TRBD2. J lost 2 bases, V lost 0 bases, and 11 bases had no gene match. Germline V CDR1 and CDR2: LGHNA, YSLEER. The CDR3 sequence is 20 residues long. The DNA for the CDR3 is TGCGCCAGCAGCCAAGATAAGGACAGACTAGCGGGAGGGAGGCAAGAGACCCAGTACTTC. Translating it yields CASSQDKDRLAGGRQETQYF.

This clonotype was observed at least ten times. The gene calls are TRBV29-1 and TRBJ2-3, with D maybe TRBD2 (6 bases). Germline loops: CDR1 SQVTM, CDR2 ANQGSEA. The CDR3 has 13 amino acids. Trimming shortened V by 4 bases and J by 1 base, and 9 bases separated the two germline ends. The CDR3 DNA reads TGCAGCGTTGGGGCTAGCGGCACAGATACGCAGTATTTT. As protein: CSVGASGTDTQYF.

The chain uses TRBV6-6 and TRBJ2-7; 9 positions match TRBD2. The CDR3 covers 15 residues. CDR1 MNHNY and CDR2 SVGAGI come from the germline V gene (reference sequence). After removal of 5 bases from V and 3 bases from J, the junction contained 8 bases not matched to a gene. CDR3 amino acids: CASSLLSGSSYEQYF. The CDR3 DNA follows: TGTGCCAGCAGTCTCCTTAGCGGGAGTAGCTACGAGCAGTACTTC.

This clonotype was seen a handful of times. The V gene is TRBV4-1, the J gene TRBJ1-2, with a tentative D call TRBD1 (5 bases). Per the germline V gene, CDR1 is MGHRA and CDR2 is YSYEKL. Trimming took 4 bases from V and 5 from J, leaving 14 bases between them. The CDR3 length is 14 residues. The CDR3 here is CASSLREEAYGYTF. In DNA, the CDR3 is TGCGCCAGCAGCCTCAGGGAAGAGGCGTATGGCTACACCTTC.

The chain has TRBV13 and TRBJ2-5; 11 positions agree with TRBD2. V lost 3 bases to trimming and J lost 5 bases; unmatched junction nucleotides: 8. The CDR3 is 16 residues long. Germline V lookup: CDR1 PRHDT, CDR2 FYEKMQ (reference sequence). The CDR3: CASSFRLAGSSETQYF. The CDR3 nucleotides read TGTGCCAGCAGCTTCAGACTAGCGGGATCTTCGGAGACCCAGTACTTC. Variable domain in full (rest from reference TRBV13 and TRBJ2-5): AAGVIQSPRHLIKEKRETATLKCYPIPRHDTVYWYQQGPGQDPQFLISFYEKMQSDKGSIPDRFSAQQFSDYHSELNMSSLELGDSALYFCASSFRLAGSSETQYFGPGTRLLVL.

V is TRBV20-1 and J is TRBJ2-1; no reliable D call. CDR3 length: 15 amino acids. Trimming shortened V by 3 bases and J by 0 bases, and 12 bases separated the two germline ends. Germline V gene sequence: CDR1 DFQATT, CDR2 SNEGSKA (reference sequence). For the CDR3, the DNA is TGCAGTGCTAGTTTCGGCACCCGCTCCTACAATGAGCAGTTCTTC. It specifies CSASFGTRSYNEQFF.

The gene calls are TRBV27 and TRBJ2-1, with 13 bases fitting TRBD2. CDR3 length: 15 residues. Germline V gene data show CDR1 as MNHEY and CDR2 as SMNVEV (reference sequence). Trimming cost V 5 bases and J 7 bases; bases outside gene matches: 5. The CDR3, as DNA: TGTGCCAGCAGTCTCGGGACTAGCGGGACTAATGAGCAGTTCTTC. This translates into CASSLGTSGTNEQFF.

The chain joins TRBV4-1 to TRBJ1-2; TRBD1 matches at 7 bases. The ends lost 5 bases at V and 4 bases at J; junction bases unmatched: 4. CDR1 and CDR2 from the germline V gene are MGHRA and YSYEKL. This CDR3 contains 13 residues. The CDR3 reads CASSAGTVYGYTF. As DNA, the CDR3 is TGCGCCAGCAGCGCGGGGACAGTCTATGGCTACACCTTC.

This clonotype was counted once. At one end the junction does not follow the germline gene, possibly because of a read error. CDR3 loop: CATSGDRGPQNEQFF. CDR3 DNA: TGTGCCACCAGTGGGGACAGGGGGCCCCAGAATGAGCAGTTCTTC. V gene TRBV25-1 combines with J gene TRBJ2-1; TRBD1 matches 12 bases. Germline CDR1 reads MGHDK; CDR2 reads SYGVNS. The CDR3 loop spans 15 amino acids.

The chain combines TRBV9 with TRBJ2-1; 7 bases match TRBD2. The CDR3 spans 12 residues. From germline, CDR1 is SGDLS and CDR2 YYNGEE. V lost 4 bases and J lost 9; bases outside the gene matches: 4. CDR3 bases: TGTGCCAGCAGCAAAGGGACTATTGAGCAGTTCTTC. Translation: CASSKGTIEQFF.

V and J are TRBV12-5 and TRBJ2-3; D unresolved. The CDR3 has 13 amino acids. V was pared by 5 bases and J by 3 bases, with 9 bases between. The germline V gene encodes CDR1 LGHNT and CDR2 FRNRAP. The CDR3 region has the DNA TGTGCTAGTGGTGTGCCCTTAACAGATACGCAGTATTTT. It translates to CASGVPLTDTQYF.

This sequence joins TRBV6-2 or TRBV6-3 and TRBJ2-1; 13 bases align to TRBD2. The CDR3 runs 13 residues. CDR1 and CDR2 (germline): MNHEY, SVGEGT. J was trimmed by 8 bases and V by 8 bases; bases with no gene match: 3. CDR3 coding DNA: TGTGCCAGCCGACTAGCGGGAGGCCATGAGCAGTTCTTC. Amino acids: CASRLAGGHEQFF.

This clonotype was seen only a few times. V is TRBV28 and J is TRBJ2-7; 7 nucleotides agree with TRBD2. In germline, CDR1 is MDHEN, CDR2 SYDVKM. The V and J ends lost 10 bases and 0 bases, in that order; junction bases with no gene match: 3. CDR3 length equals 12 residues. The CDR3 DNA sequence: TGTGCCACGCGGGGGTACTCCTACGAGCAGTACTTC. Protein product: CATRGYSYEQYF.

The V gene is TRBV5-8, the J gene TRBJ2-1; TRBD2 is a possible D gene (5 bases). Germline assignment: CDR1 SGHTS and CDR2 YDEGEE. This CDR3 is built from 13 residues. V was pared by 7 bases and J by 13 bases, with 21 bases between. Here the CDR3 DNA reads TGTGCCAGCCTGCTGTTGAGGAGCGGTCCTCAGTTCTTC. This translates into CASLLLRSGPQFF.

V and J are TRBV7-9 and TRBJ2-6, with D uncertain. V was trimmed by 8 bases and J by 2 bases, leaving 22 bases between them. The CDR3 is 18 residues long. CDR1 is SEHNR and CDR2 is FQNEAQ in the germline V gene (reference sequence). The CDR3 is CASPSRNGPATGANVLTF. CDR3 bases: TGTGCCAGCCCAAGTCGGAACGGGCCGGCCACTGGGGCCAACGTCCTGACTTTC.

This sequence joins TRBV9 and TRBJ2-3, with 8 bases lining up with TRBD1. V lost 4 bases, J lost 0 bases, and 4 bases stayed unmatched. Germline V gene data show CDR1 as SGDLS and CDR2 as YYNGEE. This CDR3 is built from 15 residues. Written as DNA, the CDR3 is TGTGCCAGCAGCTCACGACAGGGGAGCACAGATACGCAGTATTTT. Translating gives CASSSRQGSTDTQYF.

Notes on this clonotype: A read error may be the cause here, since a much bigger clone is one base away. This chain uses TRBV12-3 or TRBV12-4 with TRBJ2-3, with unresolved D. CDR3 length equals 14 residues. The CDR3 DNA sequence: TGTGCCGGCAGTCCCCGGGTAGGCCGGGATACGCAGTATTTT. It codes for CAGSPRVGRDTQYF.

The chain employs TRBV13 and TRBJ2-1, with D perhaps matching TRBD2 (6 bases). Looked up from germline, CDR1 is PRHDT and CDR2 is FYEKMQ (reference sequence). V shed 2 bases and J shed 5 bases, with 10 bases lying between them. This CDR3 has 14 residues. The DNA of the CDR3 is TGTGCCAGCAGCTTACGGGGGAGAGACAATGAGCAGTTCTTC. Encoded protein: CASSLRGRDNEQFF. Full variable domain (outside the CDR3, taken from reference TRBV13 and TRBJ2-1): AAGVIQSPRHLIKEKRETATLKCYPIPRHDTVYWYQQGPGQDPQFLISFYEKMQSDKGSIPDRFSAQQFSDYHSELNMSSLELGDSALYFCASSLRGRDNEQFFGPGTRLTVL.